Presented here are 5 T cell receptor beta chains from one specimen sequenced in a study of blood T cell repertoires in COVID-19. Libraries were prepared by immunoSEQ multiplex PCR; TCRdb keeps only in-frame clonotypes and omits some of them. Altogether some 250,000 clones are present, about three quarters being singletons, with the ten largest covering 3.3%. Sequenced input: peripheral blood. These receptors originate from a woman older than 75 with acute or convalescent COVID-19.

V usage is TRBV3-1 (or the pseudogene TRBV3-2) and J usage is TRBJ2-3; D may be TRBD2 (6 bases). V was pared by 1 base and J by 2 bases, with 10 bases between. Germline CDR1 and CDR2: LGHDT and YNNKEL (reference sequence). CDR3 size: 15 residues. CDR3 sequence reads: CASSQAGVPTDTQYF. For the CDR3, the DNA is TGTGCCAGCAGCCAAGCGGGGGTTCCCACAGATACGCAGTATTTT.

The V and J genes are TRBV5-1 and TRBJ2-1; 12 bases match TRBD2. The germline gives CDR1 SGHRS, CDR2 YFSETQ. V dropped 0 bases and J dropped 0; count of bases not matched to a gene: 16. The CDR3 has 22 amino acids. CDR3: CASSLVGPTVGLAGSSYNEQFF. In DNA form, the CDR3 reads TGCGCCAGCAGCTTGGTCGGGCCAACCGTGGGACTAGCGGGCAGCTCCTACAATGAGCAGTTCTTC.

The V call is TRBV12-1, the J call TRBJ1-5; the table assigns TRBD1, which was not confirmed against the DNA. TRBV12-1 is given as a pseudogene. The CDR3 is 14 amino acids. The CDR3 reads CASRRGISNQPQHF. CDR3 nucleotides: TGTGCCAGCAGAAGGGGGATCTCCAATCAGCCCCAGCATTTT.

The rearrangement links TRBV7-9 to TRBJ1-3; D unresolved. Germline loops: CDR1 SEHNR, CDR2 FQNEAQ (reference sequence). V dropped 2 bases and J dropped 9 bases, with 14 bases sitting between them. This CDR3 is built from 14 residues. For the CDR3, the DNA is TGTGCCAGCAGCTTATCACAGTTGAAAGGCACCATATATTTT. Protein sequence: CASSLSQLKGTIYF.

The V call is TRBV12-3 or TRBV12-4, the J call TRBJ2-3; weak D call: TRBD2 (5 bases). Trimming took off 5 bases at V and 7 bases at J, with 13 bases between the two ends. There are 13 residues in the CDR3. CDR3 sequence: CASSATPGNTQYF. The CDR3 region has the DNA TGTGCCAGCAGTGCTACTCCCGGGAATACGCAGTATTTT.